These 8 T cell receptor beta chains came from one sample sequenced in a study of blood T cell repertoires in COVID-19. Only in-frame clones appear in the TCRdb table, and some are missing; sequencing was by immunoSEQ multiplex PCR. In the table there are some 150,000 clones, 84% of which are singletons. Material: peripheral blood. These receptors were taken from a man between 40 and 49 years old who had recovered from COVID-19.

The chain links TRBV2 to TRBJ1-6; D is perhaps TRBD1 (5 bases). The germline CDR1 and CDR2 sequences are SNHLY and FYNNEI. V lost 6 bases to trimming and J lost 9 bases, with 15 bases between them. The CDR3 has 14 residues. The CDR3 sequence is CASRNRDSASPLHF. CDR3 coding DNA: TGTGCCAGCAGAAACCGGGACTCGGCTTCACCCCTCCACTTT.

V gene TRBV7-9 combines with J gene TRBJ2-3, with TRBD2 matching 7 bases. Germline CDR1 is SEHNR and CDR2 is FQNEAQ (reference sequence). The CDR3 loop spans 19 amino acids. After removal of 3 bases from V and 6 bases from J, the junction contained 21 bases not matched to a gene. Here the CDR3 DNA reads TGTGCCAGCAGCTTTTGGCCGCAGGTGGCGGGGGAACCCTGGGATACGCAGTATTTT. Residues: CASSFWPQVAGEPWDTQYF.

The gene calls are TRBV28 and TRBJ1-4; unclear D gene. V gave up 6 bases and J gave up 8 bases, with 13 bases separating them. The CDR3 has 13 amino acids. Germline CDR1 MDHEN, CDR2 SYDVKM. The CDR3, as DNA: TGTGCCAGCAGCTGGTCGGAGAGGGAAAAACTGTTTTTT. This sequence encodes CASSWSEREKLFF.

This chain uses TRBV4-3 with TRBJ2-5; weak D call: TRBD2 (7 bases). The V gene lost 0 bases and the J gene lost 5 bases, with 13 bases spanning the gap. CDR3 size: 15 residues. Looked up from germline, CDR1 is LGHNA and CDR2 is YSLEER. The CDR3 coding sequence is TGCGCCAGCAGCCAAGATAGGGGGGGCAGCGAGACCCAGTACTTC. Its translation: CASSQDRGGSETQYF.

The CDR3 here is CASSEAGLPSPTGELFF. The CDR3 nucleotides are TGCGCCAGCAGTGAGGCGGGACTCCCATCACCCACCGGGGAGCTGTTTTTT. The chain uses TRBV10-1 and TRBJ2-2, with a weak D call TRBD2 (6 bases). Germline values: CDR1 WNHNN, CDR2 SYGVQD (reference sequence). The CDR3 length is 17 residues. V shed 2 bases and J shed 4 bases, with 17 bases lying between them.

The chain couples TRBV6-5 to TRBJ2-1; D gene unclear. Trimming shortened V by 5 bases and J by 3 bases, and 8 bases separated the two germline ends. Germline V gives CDR1 MNHEY, CDR2 SVGAGI. The CDR3 is 13 amino acids. The CDR3 DNA is TGTGCCAGCAGTCTTACGGTCTACAATGAGCAGTTCTTC. Translation: CASSLTVYNEQFF.

This clone was recorded once. The V call is TRBV27, the J call TRBJ2-1; tentative D call: TRBD1 (5 bases). Trimming left V 5 bases short and J 3 bases short, with 11 bases between. CDR3 length: 14 amino acids. Germline values: CDR1 MNHEY, CDR2 SMNVEV (reference sequence). CDR3 protein: CASSKGVGYNEQFF. DNA of the CDR3: TGTGCCAGCAGTAAAGGGGTGGGCTACAATGAGCAGTTCTTC.

The chain couples TRBV21-1 to TRBJ2-3; the table calls TRBD1, which could not be checked here. TRBV21-1 is labeled a pseudogene. The CDR3 runs 15 residues. The chain's CDR3 is CASSKGTGGADTQYF. CDR3 DNA: TGTGCCAGCAGCAAAGGGACAGGGGGCGCAGATACGCAGTATTTT.